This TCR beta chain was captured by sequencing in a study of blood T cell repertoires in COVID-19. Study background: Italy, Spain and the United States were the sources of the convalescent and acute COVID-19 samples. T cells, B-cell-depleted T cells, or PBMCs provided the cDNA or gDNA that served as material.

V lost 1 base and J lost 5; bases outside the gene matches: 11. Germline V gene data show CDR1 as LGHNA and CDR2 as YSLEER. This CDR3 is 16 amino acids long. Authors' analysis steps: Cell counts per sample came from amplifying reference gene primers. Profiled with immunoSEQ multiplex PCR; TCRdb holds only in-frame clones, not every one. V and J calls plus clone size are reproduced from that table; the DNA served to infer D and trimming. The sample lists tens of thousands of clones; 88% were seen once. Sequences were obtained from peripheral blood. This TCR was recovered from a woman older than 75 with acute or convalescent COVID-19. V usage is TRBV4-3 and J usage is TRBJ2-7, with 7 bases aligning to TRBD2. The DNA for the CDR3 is TGCGCCAGCAGCCAAGCCTACCCAGGACTAGAGAACGAGCAGTACTTC. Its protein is CASSQAYPGLENEQYF.